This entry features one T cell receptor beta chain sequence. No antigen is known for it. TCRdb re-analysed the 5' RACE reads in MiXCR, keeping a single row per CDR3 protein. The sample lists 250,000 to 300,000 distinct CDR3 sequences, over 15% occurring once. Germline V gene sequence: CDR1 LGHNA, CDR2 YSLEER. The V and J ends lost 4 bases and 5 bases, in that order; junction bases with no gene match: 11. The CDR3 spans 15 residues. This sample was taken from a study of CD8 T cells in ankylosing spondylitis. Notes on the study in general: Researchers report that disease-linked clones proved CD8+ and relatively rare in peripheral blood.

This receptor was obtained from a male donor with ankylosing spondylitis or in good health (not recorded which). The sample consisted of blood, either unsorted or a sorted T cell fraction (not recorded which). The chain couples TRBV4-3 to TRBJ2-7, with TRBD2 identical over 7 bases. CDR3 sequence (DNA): TGCGCCAGCAGCCGTCTCCTAGCGGACCTGAACGAGCAGTACTTC. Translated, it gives CASSRLLADLNEQYF.